These 4 T cell receptor beta chains were sequenced from one sample in a study of blood T cell repertoires in COVID-19. Here immunoSEQ multiplex PCR was the method, and the copy in TCRdb shows in-frame clones only, minus some. In the table there are about 370,000 clones, more than 70% of which are singletons. Material for sequencing was peripheral blood. Receptors originate from a woman younger than 45 with COVID-19, enrolled during active disease.

The chain combines TRBV19 with TRBJ1-5, with 7 bases fitting TRBD1. Trimming at V came to 4 bases and at J to 11 bases, leaving 2 bases not matched to a gene. Germline lookup yields CDR1 LNHDA and CDR2 SQIVND (reference sequence). The CDR3 loop spans 11 amino acids. CDR3 coding DNA: TGTGCCAGTAGTAACGGACAGGCCCAGCATTTT. It translates to CASSNGQAQHF. Drawing the rest from reference TRBV19 and TRBJ1-5, the complete variable domain is DGGITQSPKYLFRKEGQNVTLSCEQNLNHDAMYWYRQDPGQGLRLIYYSQIVNDFQKGDIAEGYSVSREKKESFPLTVTSAQKNPTAFYLCASSNGQAQHFGDGTRLSIL.

The chain is built from TRBV7-9 and TRBJ2-7; 14 bases align to TRBD2. The CDR3 loop spans 15 amino acids. Germline CDR1 is SEHNR and CDR2 is FQNEAQ (reference sequence). V trimming: 5 bases; J trimming: 7 bases; junction bases outside the gene matches: 7. DNA for the CDR3: TGTGCCAGCAGCCAGGGACTAGCGGGAGTAAGTGAGCAGTACTTC. Its protein is CASSQGLAGVSEQYF.

The chain combines TRBV11-2 with TRBJ2-1; 10 bases align to TRBD1. With 3 bases clipped from V and 6 bases from J, the junction kept 2 bases outside the gene matches. The germline gives CDR1 SGHAT, CDR2 FQNNGV. This CDR3 has 14 residues. CDR3: CASSLDRGANEQFF. In nucleotides, the CDR3 is TGTGCCAGCAGCTTGGACAGGGGGGCCAATGAGCAGTTCTTC.

The V and J genes are TRBV19 and TRBJ2-1; D unclear. The ends were cut back, 7 bases at V and 0 bases at J, with 10 bases in the middle. Germline CDR1 and CDR2: LNHDA and SQIVND (reference sequence). The CDR3 covers 14 residues. CDR3 residues: CASMAAASYNEQFF. The CDR3 coding sequence is TGTGCCAGTATGGCGGCGGCCTCCTACAATGAGCAGTTCTTC. The full variable domain, in which reference TRBV19 and TRBJ2-1 provide the parts outside the CDR3, is DGGITQSPKYLFRKEGQNVTLSCEQNLNHDAMYWYRQDPGQGLRLIYYSQIVNDFQKGDIAEGYSVSREKKESFPLTVTSAQKNPTAFYLCASMAAASYNEQFFGPGTRLTVL.